This note documents a single TCR beta chain sequence. Germline V CDR1 and CDR2: MNHEY, SMNVEV (reference sequence). The CDR3 totals 16 residues. V was cut by 0 bases and J by 1 base, with 13 bases left in between. PCR employed 60 Vbeta and 13 Jbeta primers. The table came from immunoSEQ multiplex PCR; TCRdb's copy has only in-frame clones and leaves some out. The sample has roughly 130,000 clones; more than 60% are singletons. The data derive from a study of cytomegalovirus exposure and HLA in healthy donors. Sequenced: PBMCs. This TCR derives from a male donor in good health and CMV-seronegative. The chain links TRBV27 to TRBJ2-7; D gene unclear. The CDR3 coding sequence is TGTGCCAGCAGTTTATCCTACTCAATGATATCCTACGAGCAGTACTTC. Protein sequence: CASSLSYSMISYEQYF.